The 13 T cell receptor beta chains presented below share a single source sample, sequenced in a study of T cell changes during pregnancy in multiple sclerosis. Clones were read by immunoSEQ multiplex PCR, and TCRdb kept only the in-frame ones, dropping some. The sample includes 100,000 or so clones, approximately 93% of them seen just once. Specimen: peripheral blood, collected after pregnancy. All receptors come from a female donor in good health, enrolled as a control in a pregnancy study.

This clone has just one count. The chain employs TRBV7-2 and TRBJ1-1, with 8 bases that match TRBD1. The CDR3 has 14 amino acids. With 5 bases clipped from V and 5 bases from J, the junction kept 7 bases outside the gene matches. From germline, CDR1 is SGHTA and CDR2 FQGNSA. The CDR3 sequence: CASSDQGARTEAFF. The CDR3, as DNA: TGTGCCAGCAGCGACCAGGGGGCGAGGACTGAAGCTTTCTTT.

The chain uses TRBV29-1 and TRBJ2-5; D perhaps matches TRBD2 (5 bases). The CDR3 runs to 11 residues. Germline V gene sequence: CDR1 SQVTM, CDR2 ANQGSEA. V was shortened by 3 bases and J by 5 bases, with 7 bases between the two germline ends. CDR3 sequence: CSVDEGETQYF. CDR3 bases: TGCAGCGTTGATGAGGGCGAGACCCAGTACTTC.

The V and J genes are TRBV5-1 and TRBJ1-2; 9 bases match TRBD1. The length of the CDR3 is 17 residues. From germline, CDR1 is SGHRS and CDR2 YFSETQ. The J segment lost 0 bases and the V segment lost 0 bases, leaving 6 bases of the junction unmatched. CDR3 in DNA: TGCGCCAGCAGCTTGGGGGGCGGGACAGGGCCTAACTATGGCTACACCTTC. Its translation: CASSLGGGTGPNYGYTF.

The chain uses TRBV28 and TRBJ2-5, with D unresolved. The CDR3 contains 12 residues. In germline, CDR1 is MDHEN, CDR2 SYDVKM. Trimming took 2 bases from V and 7 from J, leaving 8 bases between them. CDR3: CASSLRVGTQYF. CDR3 nucleotide sequence: TGTGCCAGCAGTTTAAGAGTTGGGACCCAGTACTTC.

The chain has TRBV6-1 and TRBJ2-7; D is possibly TRBD1 (5 bases). Germline values: CDR1 MNHNS, CDR2 SASEGT. V was shortened by 1 base and J by 3 bases, with 19 bases between the two germline ends. The CDR3 extends over 17 amino acids. Here the CDR3 DNA reads TGTGCCAGCAGTGAAGTGGACCCGACAGCCGCCTTCTACGAGCAGTACTTC. Translated: CASSEVDPTAAFYEQYF.

The chain uses TRBV27 and TRBJ2-1; perhaps TRBD2 as D (6 bases). CDR3 size: 12 residues. V gave up 3 bases and J gave up 9 bases, with 9 bases separating them. Germline lookup yields CDR1 MNHEY and CDR2 SMNVEV (reference sequence). The CDR3 DNA follows: TGTGCCAGCAGTTTCCCCGGGGGTGAGCAGTTCTTC. Its protein product is CASSFPGGEQFF.

Points on this clone: An end of the junction differs from the germline gene, which may be a read error. Other DNA variants within this sample encode the same CDR3. CDR3 nucleotide sequence: TGTGCCAGTTCACCTACCGGGACAGGTGATTATAGCAATCAGCCCCAGCATTTT. Translation gives CASSPTGTGDYSNQPQHF. The chain couples TRBV18 to TRBJ1-5, with 8 bases fitting TRBD1. The CDR3 totals 18 residues. Germline loops: CDR1 KGHSH, CDR2 LQKENI.

The V gene is TRBV10-3, the J gene TRBJ2-5, with a tentative D call TRBD2 (5 bases). V lost 2 bases to trimming and J lost 4 bases, with 8 bases between them. Germline values: CDR1 ENHRY, CDR2 SYGVKD. This CDR3 spans 13 amino acids. The CDR3 DNA reads TGTGCCATCAGTGAGGAGCGGCTAGAGACCCAGTACTTC. Translating it yields CAISEERLETQYF.

The chain couples TRBV7-6 to TRBJ1-2; 8 nucleotides match TRBD1. Per germline, CDR1 SGHVS and CDR2 FNYEAQ. The CDR3 runs to 13 residues. V dropped 5 bases and J dropped 7; count of bases not matched to a gene: 6. The CDR3, as DNA: TGTGCCAGCAGCCAGCAGGGGGCTGCTGGCTACACCTTC. This codes for CASSQQGAAGYTF.

This chain joins TRBV6-1 and TRBJ2-7; tentatively, D is TRBD1 (6 bases). The V gene lost 5 bases and the J gene lost 0 bases, with 11 bases spanning the gap. CDR1 is MNHNS and CDR2 is SASEGT in the germline V gene. The CDR3 is 14 amino acids. The CDR3 region has the DNA TGTGCCAGCAGTCCCCAGGGGAGCTCCTACGAGCAGTACTTC. This codes for CASSPQGSSYEQYF.

J is TRBJ2-1 and V is TRBV27; D gene uncertain. Trimming took off 5 bases at V and 1 base at J, with 12 bases between the two ends. The CDR3 contains 15 residues. Germline assignment: CDR1 MNHEY and CDR2 SMNVEV (reference sequence). The CDR3 reads CASSNLPVSYNEQFF. The CDR3 nucleotides are TGTGCCAGCAGTAACCTCCCGGTGTCCTACAATGAGCAGTTCTTC.

V usage is TRBV6-5 and J usage is TRBJ1-1; D is undetermined. The CDR3 length is 13 residues. The germline V gene has CDR1 MNHEY and CDR2 SVGAGI. The V gene lost 10 bases and the J gene lost 5 bases, with 17 bases spanning the gap. This CDR3 reads CATTYSGGTEAFF. Written as DNA, the CDR3 is TGTGCCACTACCTACAGTGGAGGGACTGAAGCTTTCTTT.

The chain uses TRBV28 and TRBJ1-1; 7 bases agree with TRBD1. Unmatched junction bases numbered 12, after V lost 5 bases and J lost 0 bases. Germline V gene sequence: CDR1 MDHEN, CDR2 SYDVKM. This CDR3 contains 17 residues. CDR3: CASSPIRTGYMNTEAFF. The CDR3 region has the DNA TGTGCCAGCAGTCCCATACGGACAGGTTATATGAACACTGAAGCTTTCTTT.